This is a list of T cell receptor beta chains from one sample in a study of technical replicates of blood from several donors. Profiled with immunoSEQ multiplex PCR; TCRdb holds only in-frame clones, not every one. The repertoire consists of approximately 73,000 clones, with roughly 91% occurring once and the leading ten covering around 0.37%. The specimen sequenced was T cells isolated from PBMCs. The receptor source for this set is a human donor in good health. Both conserved end residues are part of each CDR3. The order of the fields is CDR3 protein, CDR3 DNA, D gene, clone size, V gene, J gene. A D gene is named only where the DNA matches it firmly. Clone size is shown for a subset of rows, as once, few, many or a class of expanded clone.

cdr3_aa: CASSRGNYEQYF
cdr3_nt: TGTGCCAGCAGTAGGGGTAACTACGAGCAGTACTTC
d_call: .
clone_size: .
v_call: TRBV25-1
j_call: TRBJ2-7

cdr3_aa: CASSTIRVRGYTF
cdr3_nt: TGTGCCAGCAGCACCATCAGGGTGCGGGGCTACACCTTC
d_call: .
clone_size: few
v_call: TRBV5-6
j_call: TRBJ1-2

cdr3_aa: CASSLETSYGYTF
cdr3_nt: TGTGCCAGCAGCTTAGAAACATCTTATGGCTACACCTTC
d_call: .
clone_size: .
v_call: TRBV11-3
j_call: TRBJ1-2

cdr3_aa: CASSQEGSSGRALNEQFF
cdr3_nt: TGTGCCAGCAGCCAAGAGGGTAGTAGCGGGAGGGCCTTAAATGAGCAGTTCTTC
d_call: TRBD2
clone_size: .
v_call: TRBV4-2
j_call: TRBJ2-1

cdr3_aa: CASSWGTGFAEQYF
cdr3_nt: TGTGCCAGCAGCTGGGGGACAGGTTTTGCCGAGCAGTACTTC
d_call: TRBD1
clone_size: .
v_call: TRBV5-4
j_call: TRBJ2-7

cdr3_aa: CASMQQGPLGGYTF
cdr3_nt: TGTGCCAGCATGCAACAGGGGCCCCTCGGGGGCTACACCTTC
d_call: TRBD1
clone_size: .
v_call: TRBV27
j_call: TRBJ1-2

cdr3_aa: CASSSGYGTQYF
cdr3_nt: TGTGCCAGTAGTAGCGGGTACGGGACCCAGTACTTC
d_call: .
clone_size: .
v_call: TRBV19
j_call: TRBJ2-5

cdr3_aa: CASPGQESSYEQYF
cdr3_nt: TGTGCCAGCCCGGGACAGGAGAGCTCCTACGAGCAGTACTTC
d_call: TRBD1
clone_size: .
v_call: TRBV2
j_call: TRBJ2-7

cdr3_aa: CASSLKSQGPYEQYF
cdr3_nt: TGTGCCAGCAGCCTAAAATCACAGGGACCCTACGAGCAGTACTTC
d_call: .
clone_size: .
v_call: TRBV7-3
j_call: TRBJ2-7

cdr3_aa: CASPRAVSYNEQFF
cdr3_nt: TGTGCCAGCCCTAGAGCGGTCTCCTACAATGAGCAGTTCTTC
d_call: .
clone_size: .
v_call: TRBV6-4
j_call: TRBJ2-1

cdr3_aa: CASSFGTAPAFF
cdr3_nt: TGTGCCAGCAGTTTCGGGACAGCCCCGGCTTTCTTT
d_call: TRBD1
clone_size: .
v_call: TRBV28
j_call: TRBJ1-1

cdr3_aa: CASSLDWQVGNTIYF
cdr3_nt: TGTGCCAGCAGCTTGGATTGGCAGGTCGGAAACACCATATATTTT
d_call: .
clone_size: once
v_call: TRBV7-9
j_call: TRBJ1-3